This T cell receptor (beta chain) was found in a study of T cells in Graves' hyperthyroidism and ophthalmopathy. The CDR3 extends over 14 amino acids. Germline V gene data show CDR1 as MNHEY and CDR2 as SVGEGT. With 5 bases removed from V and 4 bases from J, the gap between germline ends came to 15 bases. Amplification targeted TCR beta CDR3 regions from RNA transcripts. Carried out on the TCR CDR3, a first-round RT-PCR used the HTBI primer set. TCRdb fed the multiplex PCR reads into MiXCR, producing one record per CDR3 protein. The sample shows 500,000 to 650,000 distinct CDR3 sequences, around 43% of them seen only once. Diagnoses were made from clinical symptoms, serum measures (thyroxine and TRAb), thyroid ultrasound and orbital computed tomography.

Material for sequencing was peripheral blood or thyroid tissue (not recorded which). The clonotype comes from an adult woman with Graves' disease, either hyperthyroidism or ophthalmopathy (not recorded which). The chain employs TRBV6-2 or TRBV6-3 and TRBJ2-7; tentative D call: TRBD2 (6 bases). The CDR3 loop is CASSPRDSRYEQYF. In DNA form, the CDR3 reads TGTGCCAGCAGTCCCCGGGACTCGAGATACGAGCAGTACTTC.